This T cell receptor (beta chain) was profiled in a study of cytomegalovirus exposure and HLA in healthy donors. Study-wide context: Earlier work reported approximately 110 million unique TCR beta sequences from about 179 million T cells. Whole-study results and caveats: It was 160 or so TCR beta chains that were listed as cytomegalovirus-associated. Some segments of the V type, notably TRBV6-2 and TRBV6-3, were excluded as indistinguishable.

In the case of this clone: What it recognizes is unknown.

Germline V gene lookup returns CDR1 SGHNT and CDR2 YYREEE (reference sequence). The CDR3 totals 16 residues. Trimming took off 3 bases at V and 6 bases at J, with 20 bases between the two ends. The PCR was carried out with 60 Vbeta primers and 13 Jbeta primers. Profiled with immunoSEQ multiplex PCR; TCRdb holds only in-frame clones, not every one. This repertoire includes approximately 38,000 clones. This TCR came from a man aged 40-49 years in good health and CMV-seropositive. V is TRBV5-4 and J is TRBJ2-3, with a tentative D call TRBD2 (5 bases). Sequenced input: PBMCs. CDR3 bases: TGTGCCAGCAGCTCGGGCGGGTACGGTCCATCGGATACGCAGTATTTT. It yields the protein CASSSGGYGPSDTQYF. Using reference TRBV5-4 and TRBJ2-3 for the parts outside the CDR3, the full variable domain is ETGVTQSPTHLIKTRGQQVTLRCSSQSGHNTVSWYQQALGQGPQFIFQYYREEENGRGNFPPRFSGLQFPNYSSELNVNALELDDSALYLCASSSGGYGPSDTQYFGPGTRLTVL.